Listed below are T cell receptor beta chains from one sample, sequenced in a study of CD8 T cells in Susac syndrome. TCRdb used MiXCR to reprocess the immunoSEQ multiplex PCR reads, holding one entry per CDR3 protein. The table has about 210,000 distinct CDR3 sequences, 95% seen once. Sample: CD4+ T cells from PBMCs. The receptors here all came from a human donor with multiple sclerosis. The CDR3 runs from the conserved cysteine through the conserved F or W. The D gene is left open where the match is weak. Not all rows give a size; the values are once, few, many and, for expanded clones, a class.

cdr3_nt: TGTGCCAGCAGTCCGTACAGGGGGCCCACTGGGGCCAACGTCCTGACTTTC; cdr3_aa: CASSPYRGPTGANVLTF; j_call: TRBJ2-6; clone_size: NA; d_call: TRBD1; v_call: TRBV28
cdr3_nt: TGTGCCAGCAGCCTGAACCCGCGGTGGAGCGGTCACCAAGAGACCCAGTACTTC; cdr3_aa: CASSLNPRWSGHQETQYF; j_call: TRBJ2-5; clone_size: NA; d_call: NA; v_call: TRBV13
cdr3_nt: TGTGCCAGCAGTGCTCTCTATGGCTACACCTTC; cdr3_aa: CASSALYGYTF; j_call: TRBJ1-2; clone_size: NA; d_call: NA; v_call: TRBV25-1
cdr3_nt: TGTGCCAGTAGTCCGCAGACAGGGTTGGTAAGCTCTGGGGCCAACGTCCTGACTTTC; cdr3_aa: CASSPQTGLVSSGANVLTF; j_call: TRBJ2-6; clone_size: NA; d_call: TRBD1; v_call: TRBV19
cdr3_nt: TGCAGCGCAGGGGCCGCTAACACCGGGGAGCTGTTTTTT; cdr3_aa: CSAGAANTGELFF; j_call: TRBJ2-2; clone_size: NA; d_call: NA; v_call: TRBV29-1
cdr3_nt: TGTGCCAGCTCTGGGAACACTGAAGCTTTCTTT; cdr3_aa: CASSGNTEAFF; j_call: TRBJ1-1; clone_size: few; d_call: NA; v_call: TRBV18
cdr3_nt: TGCAGCGCCCGTGGTACTAGTTTAGAGACCCAGTACTTC; cdr3_aa: CSARGTSLETQYF; j_call: TRBJ2-5; clone_size: NA; d_call: NA; v_call: TRBV29-1
cdr3_nt: TGCAGCGTTGAGTTCGGCTTGGGGGAGACCCAGTACTTC; cdr3_aa: CSVEFGLGETQYF; j_call: TRBJ2-5; clone_size: NA; d_call: NA; v_call: TRBV29-1
cdr3_nt: TGCAGCGTTGAAGGGAGGCCAGCAGATACGCAGTATTTT; cdr3_aa: CSVEGRPADTQYF; j_call: TRBJ2-3; clone_size: NA; d_call: NA; v_call: TRBV29-1
cdr3_nt: TGCAGTGCTAGAGTGGGCGGGAACCGGCCCCACGAGCAGTACTTC; cdr3_aa: CSARVGGNRPHEQYF; j_call: TRBJ2-7; clone_size: once; d_call: NA; v_call: TRBV20-1
cdr3_nt: TGTGCCAGCAGTTACCGGGACAGGCGTTCCTACGAGCAGTACTTC; cdr3_aa: CASSYRDRRSYEQYF; j_call: TRBJ2-7; clone_size: NA; d_call: TRBD1; v_call: TRBV2
cdr3_nt: TGCAGTGCTAGGCCGGGACAGGGGTACGAGCAGTACTTC; cdr3_aa: CSARPGQGYEQYF; j_call: TRBJ2-7; clone_size: NA; d_call: TRBD1; v_call: TRBV20-1
cdr3_nt: TGTGCCAGCTCACCAGGGTTGAGAGAGACCCAGTACTTC; cdr3_aa: CASSPGLRETQYF; j_call: TRBJ2-5; clone_size: once; d_call: NA; v_call: TRBV18
cdr3_nt: TGTGCCAGCAGAGGTGCTGGGGCCAACGTCCTGACTTTC; cdr3_aa: CASRGAGANVLTF; j_call: TRBJ2-6; clone_size: NA; d_call: NA; v_call: TRBV27
cdr3_nt: TGCAGTGCACGGGACTACTCCTACGAGCAGTACTTC; cdr3_aa: CSARDYSYEQYF; j_call: TRBJ2-7; clone_size: NA; d_call: TRBD2; v_call: TRBV20-1
cdr3_nt: TGTGCCAGCAGCCTCGTGACAGGACAGAACACTGAAGCTTTCTTT; cdr3_aa: CASSLVTGQNTEAFF; j_call: TRBJ1-1; clone_size: NA; d_call: NA; v_call: TRBV4-2
cdr3_nt: TGTGCCAGCAGCCATATCCGGGTGGGGACAGGGGACCTGCTGGGGGTCTACGAGCAGTACTTC; cdr3_aa: CASSHIRVGTGDLLGVYEQYF; j_call: TRBJ2-7; clone_size: NA; d_call: TRBD1; v_call: TRBV11-2
cdr3_nt: TGCGCCAGCAGCCAAAAAGCGGGACTTTCGGCCTACAATGAGCAGTTCTTC; cdr3_aa: CASSQKAGLSAYNEQFF; j_call: TRBJ2-1; clone_size: NA; d_call: TRBD2; v_call: TRBV4-1
cdr3_nt: TGTGCCAGCAGTGGGAGCAACACTGAAGCTTTCTTT; cdr3_aa: CASSGSNTEAFF; j_call: TRBJ1-1; clone_size: NA; d_call: NA; v_call: TRBV12-3/TRBV12-4
cdr3_nt: TGCAGCGTTGATGGGGGCGGGAGAGGCTCCTACGAGCAGTACTTC; cdr3_aa: CSVDGGGRGSYEQYF; j_call: TRBJ2-7; clone_size: NA; d_call: NA; v_call: TRBV29-1
cdr3_nt: TGTGCCAGCAGTTCGGTCCCCCTTCGGGTCACTGAAGCTTTCTTT; cdr3_aa: CASSSVPLRVTEAFF; j_call: TRBJ1-1; clone_size: once; d_call: NA; v_call: TRBV6-6
cdr3_nt: TGCAGTGCTAGACCAACCCGGGAGACCCAGTACTTC; cdr3_aa: CSARPTRETQYF; j_call: TRBJ2-5; clone_size: once; d_call: NA; v_call: TRBV20-1
cdr3_nt: TGTGCCAGCAGCTTGAACTTCGAGCAGTTCTTC; cdr3_aa: CASSLNFEQFF; j_call: TRBJ2-1; clone_size: once; d_call: NA; v_call: TRBV5-4
cdr3_nt: TGTGCCAGCAGTTCACGGACTAGCGGCAATGAGCAGTTCTTC; cdr3_aa: CASSSRTSGNEQFF; j_call: TRBJ2-1; clone_size: NA; d_call: TRBD2; v_call: TRBV12-3/TRBV12-4
cdr3_nt: TGTGCCAGCAGCGTAAGAACCATTTCAGTGGAGCAGTACTTC; cdr3_aa: CASSVRTISVEQYF; j_call: TRBJ2-7; clone_size: NA; d_call: NA; v_call: TRBV9
cdr3_nt: TGTGCCTGGAGTCGGGGACATGCGGAAGGACAAGCTTTCTTT; cdr3_aa: CAWSRGHAEGQAFF; j_call: TRBJ1-1; clone_size: NA; d_call: NA; v_call: TRBV30
cdr3_nt: TGTGCCAGCAGCGTAGGGATCAGGGACGGGGCCTACGAGCAGTACTTC; cdr3_aa: CASSVGIRDGAYEQYF; j_call: TRBJ2-7; clone_size: NA; d_call: NA; v_call: TRBV9
cdr3_nt: TGCAGTGCCTGGCAAGCAGCGGGAGAACTGCCCTACGAGCAGTACTTC; cdr3_aa: CSAWQAAGELPYEQYF; j_call: TRBJ2-7; clone_size: few; d_call: TRBD2; v_call: TRBV20-1
cdr3_nt: TGCAGTGCTAGGGGCCAAGGGGTAGCGGGAAGCTACGAGCAGTACTTC; cdr3_aa: CSARGQGVAGSYEQYF; j_call: TRBJ2-7; clone_size: NA; d_call: TRBD2; v_call: TRBV20-1
cdr3_nt: TGTGCCTGGAGGGGGGACAGGGCGAACACTGAAGCTTTCTTT; cdr3_aa: CAWRGDRANTEAFF; j_call: TRBJ1-1; clone_size: NA; d_call: TRBD1; v_call: TRBV30
cdr3_nt: TGTGCCAGCTTCAGGGGCATCCTTGAAGCTTTCTTT; cdr3_aa: CASFRGILEAFF; j_call: TRBJ1-1; clone_size: NA; d_call: NA; v_call: TRBV6-1
cdr3_nt: TGTGCCAGCAGGGGTGTCGGGATGAACACTGAAGCTTTCTTT; cdr3_aa: CASRGVGMNTEAFF; j_call: TRBJ1-1; clone_size: NA; d_call: NA; v_call: TRBV25-1
cdr3_nt: TGCAGCGTTGACGGTTACGGTGGCTCGGGATCAGGTGGCTACACCTTC; cdr3_aa: CSVDGYGGSGSGGYTF; j_call: TRBJ1-2; clone_size: NA; d_call: NA; v_call: TRBV29-1
cdr3_nt: TGCGCCAGCAGCATCCAGGGACTAGCGGGAGACAATGAGCAGTTCTTC; cdr3_aa: CASSIQGLAGDNEQFF; j_call: TRBJ2-1; clone_size: NA; d_call: TRBD2; v_call: TRBV5-1
cdr3_nt: TGCAGCGTTGGGGACCCTTCCTCTCCGTATTTT; cdr3_aa: CSVGDPSSPYF; j_call: TRBJ2-3; clone_size: NA; d_call: NA; v_call: TRBV29-1
cdr3_nt: TGTGCCAGCAGCTTGGCCGGGACGTACACAGATACGCAGTATTTT; cdr3_aa: CASSLAGTYTDTQYF; j_call: TRBJ2-3; clone_size: NA; d_call: NA; v_call: TRBV7-2
cdr3_nt: TGCAGTGCTAGAGACCCGGGACAGGGGAGCGAGACCCAGTACTTC; cdr3_aa: CSARDPGQGSETQYF; j_call: TRBJ2-5; clone_size: NA; d_call: TRBD1; v_call: TRBV20-1
cdr3_nt: TGTGCCAGCAGCCAGGGTTACACTGAAGCTTTCTTT; cdr3_aa: CASSQGYTEAFF; j_call: TRBJ1-1; clone_size: NA; d_call: NA; v_call: TRBV3-1